This T cell receptor beta chain derives from a study of Tregs in tolerant kidney transplant recipients. Study-level results: Biological reproducibility was not directly addressed, but technical replication error appeared minimal. Activated donor B cell expansion appeared to reveal the most relevant donor-specific TCRbeta repertoire.

Thawed PBMCs were FACS-sorted into unstimulated CD4+CD25+CD127- regulatory T cells, CD4+CD25- non-regulatory cells, CD4 and CD8 cells. Regulatory T cells were sorted from thawed PBMCs rested overnight at 37°C with around 190 IU/ml IL-2. Comment on this clone: Its antigen is as yet unknown.

This CDR3 is built from 17 residues. The germline V gene encodes CDR1 KGHSH and CDR2 LQKENI. V lost 5 bases, J lost 1 base, and 8 bases stayed unmatched. Libraries were prepared by immunoSEQ multiplex PCR; TCRdb keeps only in-frame clonotypes and omits some of them. Of tens of thousands of clones listed, 91% are singletons. The specimen was Tregs from blood. The chain carries TRBV18 and TRBJ1-1, with 12 nucleotides matching TRBD1. The sequence derives from a human donor in good health. In nucleotides, the CDR3 is TGTGCCAGCTCATTGGGACAGGGGGCGAGGGGGAACACTGAAGCTTTCTTT. It specifies CASSLGQGARGNTEAFF.